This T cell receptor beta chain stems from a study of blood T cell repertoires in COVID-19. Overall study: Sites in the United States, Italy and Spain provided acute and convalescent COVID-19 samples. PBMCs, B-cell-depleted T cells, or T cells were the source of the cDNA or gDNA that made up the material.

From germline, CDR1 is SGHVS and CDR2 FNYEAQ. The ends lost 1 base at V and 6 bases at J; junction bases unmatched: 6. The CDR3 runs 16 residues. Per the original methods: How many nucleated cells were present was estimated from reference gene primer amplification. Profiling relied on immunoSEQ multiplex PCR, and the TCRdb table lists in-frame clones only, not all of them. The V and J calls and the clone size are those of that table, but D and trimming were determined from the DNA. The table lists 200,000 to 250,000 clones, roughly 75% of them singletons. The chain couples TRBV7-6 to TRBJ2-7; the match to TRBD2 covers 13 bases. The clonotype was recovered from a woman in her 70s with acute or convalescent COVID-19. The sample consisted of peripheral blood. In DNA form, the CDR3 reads TGTGCCAGCAGCTTAGACACTAGCGGGAGGGGCCTCGAGCAGTACTTC. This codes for CASSLDTSGRGLEQYF.